This T cell receptor (beta chain) originates from a study of a mutant IDH1 vaccine in newly diagnosed glioma (dated by TCRdb to 2020 to 2023). Background on the whole study: Vaccination began 4-6 weeks after radiotherapy alone, or alongside temozolomide cycles in the chemotherapy-containing groups. The approximately 32 treated patients were approximately 62% male and roughly 40% female, with a mean age of approximately 40 years. Before enrollment, most patients had been given radiochemotherapy with temozolomide as standard therapy, while the rest had received either radiotherapy alone or temozolomide alone. The week-35 safety follow-up was designated visit V12, and the week-47 end of study was designated visit V13. Peripheral blood samples were drawn at six visits, namely V03 (baseline), V05, V07, V10, V12 and V13. Longitudinal TCRB deep sequencing was performed for around 23 treated patients wherever samples were available for exploratory analyses.

What the work shows at the level of the full study, not this receptor alone: Immune responses induced by the vaccine were seen in over 90% of patients across multiple MHC alleles. Selection of PBMC samples for TCRB deep sequencing was based on availability. The authors noted that analyses of patient blood samples could not be reproduced because of sample limitations. Pseudoprogression appeared unrelated to alterations in the top peripheral T cell clonotypes detected by TCRB sequencing.

The library was prepared using the immunoSEQ multiplex PCR assay. Rearranged TCR beta chain sequences were amplified with the hsTCRB Kit following the manufacturer's protocol. Sequencing of TCRB libraries was carried out on an Illumina MiSeq. For the original study's pipeline: The kit vendor's proprietary platform handled demultiplexing, trimming and gene mapping. This immuneACCESS table, as held by TCRdb, lists in-frame sequences with V and J called but not all clones. Of the missing ones, under half trace to an unresolved V gene in checked studies; the others have no known cause. V and J calls and clone size are those listed in that table; D and trimming were worked out from the DNA. This sample lists fewer than 40,000 clones; approximately 90% were detected once. The ten most abundant clones make up 5% to 6% of the sample. According to the study, the label for this sample's time point signals: week 47, end of study. Each vaccine dose was 300 ug of a 20-mer mutant IDH1 peptide in Montanide, given subcutaneously with topical imiquimod. Patients received eight vaccinations in weeks 1, 3, 5, 7, 11, 15, 19 and 23, corresponding to visits V03 through V10. Newly diagnosed WHO grade 3 or 4 IDH1-mutant astrocytomas showing loss of nuclear ATRX were present in the donors. The samples were drawn from NOA16, a multicentre, single-arm, open-label phase I trial in Germany that tested a mutant IDH1 peptide vaccine in humans for the first time. The DNeasy Blood and Tissue Kit was used to extract genomic DNA from EDTA blood for TCRB sequencing.

Concerning this clone itself: What this receptor recognizes is not known. One base away there is no much larger clone; base qualities are not given.

The material sequenced was PBMCs, taken from a glioma patient whose treatment included an IDH1 peptide vaccine. The clonotype comes from a woman in her 40s with glioma.

The CDR3 region: CASSEALGQGSTGELFF. The sequenced DNA is TGTGCCAGCAGTGAAGCGCTTGGACAGGGGTCCACCGGGGAGCTGTTTTTT. Recombination connected TRBV6-1 to TRBJ2-2, and 9 junctional nucleotides match TRBD1. Taken from the germline V gene, the CDR1 and CDR2 loops are MNHNS and SASEGT. Germline trimming amounts to 0 bases on V and 4 bases on J, with 6 as the count of junction bases outside the gene matches. The CDR3 goes from the cysteine to the phenylalanine over 17 residues. The sequence is cut down to CDR3 DNA, 51 bases in frame from base 1.